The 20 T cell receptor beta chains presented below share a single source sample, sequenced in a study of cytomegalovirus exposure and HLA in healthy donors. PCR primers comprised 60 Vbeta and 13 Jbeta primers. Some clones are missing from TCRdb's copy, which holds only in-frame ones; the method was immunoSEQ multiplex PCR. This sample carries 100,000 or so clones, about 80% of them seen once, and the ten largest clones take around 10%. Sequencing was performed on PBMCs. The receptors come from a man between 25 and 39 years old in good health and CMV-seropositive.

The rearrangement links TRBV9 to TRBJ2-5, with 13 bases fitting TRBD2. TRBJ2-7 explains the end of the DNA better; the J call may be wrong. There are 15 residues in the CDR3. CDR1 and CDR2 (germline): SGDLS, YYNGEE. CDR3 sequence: CASSVGLAGGYEQYF. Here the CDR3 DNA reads TGTGCCAGCAGCGTAGGACTAGCGGGGGGCTACGAGCAGTACTTC.

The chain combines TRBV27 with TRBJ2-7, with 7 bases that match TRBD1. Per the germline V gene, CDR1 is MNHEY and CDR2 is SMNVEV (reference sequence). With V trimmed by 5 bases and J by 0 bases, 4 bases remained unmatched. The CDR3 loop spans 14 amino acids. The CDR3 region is CASSIRGLSYEQYF. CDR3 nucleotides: TGTGCCAGCAGTATTAGGGGGCTCTCCTACGAGCAGTACTTC.

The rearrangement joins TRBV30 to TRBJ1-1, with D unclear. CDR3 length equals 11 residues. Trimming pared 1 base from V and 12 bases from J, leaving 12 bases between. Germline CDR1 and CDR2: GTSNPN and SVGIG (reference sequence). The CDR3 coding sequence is TGTGCCTGGAGTGGCGAGTTGAGTTCTTTCTTT. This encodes CAWSGELSSFF.

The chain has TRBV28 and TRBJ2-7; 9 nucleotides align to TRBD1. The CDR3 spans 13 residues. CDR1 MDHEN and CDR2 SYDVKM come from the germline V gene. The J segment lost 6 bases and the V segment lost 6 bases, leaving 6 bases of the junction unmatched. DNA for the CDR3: TGTGCCAGCAGGGTACAGGGGGCGGGCGAGCAGTACTTC. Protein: CASRVQGAGEQYF.

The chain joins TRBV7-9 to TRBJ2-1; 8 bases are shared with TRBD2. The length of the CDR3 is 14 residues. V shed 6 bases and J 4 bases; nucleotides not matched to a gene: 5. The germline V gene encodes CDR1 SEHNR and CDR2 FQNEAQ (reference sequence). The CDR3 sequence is CASRSGGSYNEQFF. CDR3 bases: TGTGCCAGCAGGAGCGGGGGCTCGTACAATGAGCAGTTCTTC.

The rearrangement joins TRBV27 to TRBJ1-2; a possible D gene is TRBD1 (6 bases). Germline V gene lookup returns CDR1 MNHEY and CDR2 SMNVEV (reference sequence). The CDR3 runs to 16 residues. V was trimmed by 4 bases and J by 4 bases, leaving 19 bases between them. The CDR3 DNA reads TGTGCCAGCAGTTCCCTGGACCAGGACAGAGCCTATGGCTACACCTTC. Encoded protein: CASSSLDQDRAYGYTF.

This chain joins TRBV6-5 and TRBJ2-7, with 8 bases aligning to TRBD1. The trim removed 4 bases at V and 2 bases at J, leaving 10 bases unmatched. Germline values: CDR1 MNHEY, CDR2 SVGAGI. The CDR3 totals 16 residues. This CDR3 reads CASSFRFGTGTYEQYF. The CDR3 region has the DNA TGTGCCAGCAGTTTCCGTTTTGGGACAGGAACCTACGAGCAGTACTTC.

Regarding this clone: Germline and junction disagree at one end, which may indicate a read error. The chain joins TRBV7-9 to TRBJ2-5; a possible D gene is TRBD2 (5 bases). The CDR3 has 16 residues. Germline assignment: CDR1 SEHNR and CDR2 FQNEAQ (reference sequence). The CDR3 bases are TGTTCCAGCAGCTTAGCGTTGAGCCAGGTATTAGAGACCCAGTACTTC. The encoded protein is CSSSLALSQVLETQYF.

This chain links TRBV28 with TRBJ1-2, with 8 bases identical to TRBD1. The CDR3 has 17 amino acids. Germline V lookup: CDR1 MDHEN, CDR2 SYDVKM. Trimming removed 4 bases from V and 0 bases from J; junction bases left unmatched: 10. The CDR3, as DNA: TGTGCCAGCAGTTCCCCGGGACAGGCCCTAGCTAACTATGGCTACACCTTC. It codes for CASSSPGQALANYGYTF.

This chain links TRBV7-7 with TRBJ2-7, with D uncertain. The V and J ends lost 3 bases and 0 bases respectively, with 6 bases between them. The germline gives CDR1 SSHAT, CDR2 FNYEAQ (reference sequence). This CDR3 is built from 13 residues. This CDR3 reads CASSFGSSYEQYF. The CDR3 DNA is TGTGCCAGCAGCTTTGGCAGCTCCTACGAGCAGTACTTC.

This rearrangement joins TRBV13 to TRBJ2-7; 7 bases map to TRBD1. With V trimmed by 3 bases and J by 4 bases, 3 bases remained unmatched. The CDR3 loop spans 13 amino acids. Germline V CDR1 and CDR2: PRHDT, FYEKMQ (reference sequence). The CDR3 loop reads CASSFGDRYEQYF. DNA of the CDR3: TGTGCCAGCAGCTTTGGGGACAGATACGAGCAGTACTTC.

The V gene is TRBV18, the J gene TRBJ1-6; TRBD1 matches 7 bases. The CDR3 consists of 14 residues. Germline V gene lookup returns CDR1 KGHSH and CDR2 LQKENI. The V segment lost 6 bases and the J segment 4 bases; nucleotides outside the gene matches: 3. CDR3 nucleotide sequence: TGTGCCAGCTCCGAGACAGGGTATAATTCACCCCTCCACTTT. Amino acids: CASSETGYNSPLHF.

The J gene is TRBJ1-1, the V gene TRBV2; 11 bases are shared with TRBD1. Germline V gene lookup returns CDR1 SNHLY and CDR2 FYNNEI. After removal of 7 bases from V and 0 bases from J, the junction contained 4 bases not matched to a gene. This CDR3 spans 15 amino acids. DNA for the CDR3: TGTGCCAGCAAGGGACAGGGGGTAATGAACACTGAAGCTTTCTTT. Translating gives CASKGQGVMNTEAFF.

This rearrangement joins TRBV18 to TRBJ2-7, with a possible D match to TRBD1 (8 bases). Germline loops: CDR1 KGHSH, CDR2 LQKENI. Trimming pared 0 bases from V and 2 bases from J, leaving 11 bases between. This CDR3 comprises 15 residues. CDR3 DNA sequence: TGTGCCAGCTCACCACCACAGGGGGGGACCTACGAGCAGTACTTC. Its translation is CASSPPQGGTYEQYF.

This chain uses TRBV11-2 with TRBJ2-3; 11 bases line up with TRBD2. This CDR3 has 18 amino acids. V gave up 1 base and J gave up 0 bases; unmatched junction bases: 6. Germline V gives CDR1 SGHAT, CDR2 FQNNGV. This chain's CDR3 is CASSLGLAGLTSTDTQYF. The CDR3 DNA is TGTGCCAGCAGCTTAGGACTAGCGGGGTTGACTAGCACAGATACGCAGTATTTT.

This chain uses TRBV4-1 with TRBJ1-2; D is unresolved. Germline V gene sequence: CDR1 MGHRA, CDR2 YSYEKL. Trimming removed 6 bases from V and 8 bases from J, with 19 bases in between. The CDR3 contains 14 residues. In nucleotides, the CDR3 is TGCGCCAGCAGACTACACACGGAGGGAGGGGGCTACACCTTC. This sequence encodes CASRLHTEGGGYTF.

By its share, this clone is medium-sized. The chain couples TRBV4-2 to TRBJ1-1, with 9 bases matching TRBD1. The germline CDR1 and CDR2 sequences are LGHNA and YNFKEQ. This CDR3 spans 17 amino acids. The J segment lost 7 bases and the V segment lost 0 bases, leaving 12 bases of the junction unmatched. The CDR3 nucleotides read TGTGCCAGCAGCCAAGATCGGGCGACAGGGGGTTGGAATGAAGCTTTCTTT. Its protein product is CASSQDRATGGWNEAFF.

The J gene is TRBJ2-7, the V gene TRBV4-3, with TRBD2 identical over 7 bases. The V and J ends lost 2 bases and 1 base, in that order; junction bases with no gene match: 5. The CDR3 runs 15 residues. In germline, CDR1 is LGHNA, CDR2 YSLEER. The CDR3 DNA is TGCGCCAGCAGCCAACTCGCGGGGGATTCCTACGAGCAGTACTTC. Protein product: CASSQLAGDSYEQYF.

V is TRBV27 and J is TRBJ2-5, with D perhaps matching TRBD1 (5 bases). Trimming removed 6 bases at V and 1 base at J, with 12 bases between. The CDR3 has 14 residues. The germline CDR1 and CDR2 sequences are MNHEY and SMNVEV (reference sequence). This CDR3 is CASSPDSPQETQYF. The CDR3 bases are TGTGCCAGCAGCCCAGACAGTCCCCAAGAGACCCAGTACTTC.

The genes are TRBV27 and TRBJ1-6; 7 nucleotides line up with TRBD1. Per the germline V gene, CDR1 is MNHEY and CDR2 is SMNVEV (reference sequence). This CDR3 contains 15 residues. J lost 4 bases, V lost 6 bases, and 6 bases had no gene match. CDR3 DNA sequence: TGTGCCAGCAGATCCCCAGGGGGGTATAATTCACCCCTCCACTTT. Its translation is CASRSPGGYNSPLHF.